The 9 T cell receptor beta chains in this list originate from one sample, sequenced in a study of cytomegalovirus exposure and HLA in healthy donors. PCR used 60 Vbeta primers and 13 Jbeta primers. The protocol was immunoSEQ multiplex PCR, while the TCRdb copy is restricted to in-frame clones and leaves out a portion. The repertoire holds roughly 120,000 clones, with around 81% as singletons. Sequenced sample: PBMCs. Receptors were obtained from a woman in her thirties in good health and CMV-seronegative.

This clone turned up a few times. The V call is TRBV29-1, the J call TRBJ1-2, with 7 bases that match TRBD1. CDR1 SQVTM and CDR2 ANQGSEA come from the germline V gene. This CDR3 is 13 amino acids long. Trimming removed 8 bases from V and 2 bases from J; junction bases left unmatched: 8. CDR3 DNA sequence: TGCAGCACCTGGACAGGAACGAACTATGGCTACACCTTC. It is translated as CSTWTGTNYGYTF.

The chain carries TRBV27 and TRBJ2-7; 7 bases are a match to TRBD2. V shed 4 bases and J 4 bases; nucleotides not matched to a gene: 10. The CDR3 covers 15 residues. Germline CDR1 and CDR2: MNHEY and SMNVEV (reference sequence). The CDR3 protein is CASSSLRDYAYEQYF. Written as DNA, the CDR3 is TGTGCCAGCAGTTCCCTCCGGGACTATGCTTACGAGCAGTACTTC.

V and J are TRBV11-3 and TRBJ2-3; 7 bases match TRBD2. The V gene's germline CDR1 is SGHNT and CDR2 YENEEA. Losses at the gene ends were 5 bases for V and 1 base for J; bases not matched to a gene: 9. The CDR3 totals 16 residues. CDR3 residues: CASSPAGIWGTDTQYF. CDR3 DNA sequence: TGTGCCAGCAGCCCAGCGGGAATTTGGGGCACAGATACGCAGTATTTT.

The V gene is TRBV7-2, the J gene TRBJ2-4; 8 bases are shared with TRBD1. The V and J ends lost 1 base and 8 bases, in that order; junction bases with no gene match: 7. The length of the CDR3 is 15 residues. Germline V gene lookup returns CDR1 SGHTA and CDR2 FQGNSA. The CDR3 loop is CASSLGQGAEYIQYF. CDR3 coding DNA: TGTGCCAGCAGCTTAGGGCAGGGGGCCGAATACATTCAGTACTTC.

This chain uses TRBV10-3 with TRBJ2-7; TRBD1 agrees at 9 bases. This CDR3 has 14 residues. V shed 11 bases, J shed 1 base, and the junction held 9 bases outside the gene matches. CDR1 ENHRY and CDR2 SYGVKD come from the germline V gene. The CDR3 DNA sequence: TGTGCCGCAACCGGGACAGGGTCATCCTACGAGCAGTACTTC. This codes for CAATGTGSSYEQYF.

The chain employs TRBV9 and TRBJ1-4; D perhaps matches TRBD1 (5 bases). This CDR3 contains 14 residues. V was pared by 4 bases and J by 8 bases, with 15 bases between. Germline V gene sequence: CDR1 SGDLS, CDR2 YYNGEE. This CDR3 reads CASSPPGGTEKLFF. As DNA, the CDR3 is TGTGCCAGCAGCCCGCCTGGCGGGACCGAAAAACTGTTTTTT.

The chain combines TRBV6-5 with TRBJ1-5; D possibly corresponds to TRBD1 (5 bases). The germline V gene encodes CDR1 MNHEY and CDR2 SVGAGI. V was clipped by 2 bases and J by 0 bases, with 8 bases between them. The CDR3 has 15 residues. The CDR3 DNA follows: TGTGCCAGCAGTTACGGGGGGTATAGCAATCAGCCCCAGCATTTT. Encoded protein: CASSYGGYSNQPQHF.

The chain links TRBV5-1 to TRBJ2-7; D gene uncertain. Trimming left V 7 bases short and J 4 bases short, with 21 bases between. CDR1 and CDR2 (germline): SGHRS, YFSETQ. The CDR3 has 15 residues. CDR3 protein: CASSLEEKTAYEQYF. The CDR3, as DNA: TGCGCCAGCTCCCTCGAGGAGAAGACGGCATACGAGCAGTACTTC.

This chain joins TRBV9 and TRBJ2-1, with D maybe TRBD1 (6 bases). The V end lost 3 bases, the J end lost 4 bases, and 17 bases lay between the germline ends. The CDR3 covers 16 residues. The germline CDR1 and CDR2 sequences are SGDLS and YYNGEE. CDR3 coding DNA: TGTGCCAGCAGCGGCACCGGGACACCCCATTACAATGAGCAGTTCTTC. Translated: CASSGTGTPHYNEQFF.